What follows are 9 T cell receptor beta chains derived from one specimen sequenced in a study of control samples from healthy donors and cancer patients. Only in-frame clones appear in the TCRdb table, and some are missing; sequencing was by immunoSEQ multiplex PCR. This table has over 100,000 clones, around 92% appearing once. Sequenced material: blood. Every receptor here comes from a woman aged 45-60 years in good health.

This rearrangement joins TRBV19 to TRBJ1-1; possibly TRBD1 for D (5 bases). The CDR3 is 12 amino acids. Germline lookup yields CDR1 LNHDA and CDR2 SQIVND (reference sequence). The V gene lost 8 bases and the J gene lost 0 bases, with 7 bases spanning the gap. The CDR3 DNA reads TGTGCCAGTGGGGGTCTGAACACTGAAGCTTTCTTT. Its protein product is CASGGLNTEAFF.

The CDR3 protein is CASSFGNTEAFF. The CDR3 DNA sequence: TGTGCCAGCAGCTTTGGGAACACTGAAGCTTTCTTT. The chain uses TRBV7-9 and TRBJ1-1; D is unresolved. The CDR3 extends over 12 amino acids. V was trimmed by 3 bases and J by 1 base, leaving 3 bases between them. Germline assignment: CDR1 SEHNR and CDR2 FQNEAQ (reference sequence).

The V call is TRBV4-1, the J call TRBJ1-5; 9 positions agree with TRBD1. The CDR3 is made up of 15 amino acids. Germline values: CDR1 MGHRA, CDR2 YSYEKL. V was clipped by 0 bases and J by 4 bases; unmatched bases: 1. The CDR3 coding sequence is TGCGCCAGCAGCCAAGATGGACAGGGGAATCAGCCCCAGCATTTT. Translating it yields CASSQDGQGNQPQHF.

The chain couples TRBV10-2 to TRBJ2-5; 8 nucleotides align to TRBD2. CDR1 WSHSY and CDR2 SAAADI come from the germline V gene. V trimming: 4 bases; J trimming: 4 bases; junction bases outside the gene matches: 2. This CDR3 contains 13 residues. The CDR3 is CASSGSGAETQYF. The CDR3 region has the DNA TGCGCCAGCAGTGGTAGCGGGGCAGAGACCCAGTACTTC.

The V call is TRBV28, the J call TRBJ1-6; perhaps TRBD1 as D (5 bases). The germline gives CDR1 MDHEN, CDR2 SYDVKM. The ends were cut back, 5 bases at V and 8 bases at J, with 13 bases in the middle. The CDR3 extends over 14 amino acids. The CDR3, as DNA: TGTGCCAGCAGTCCCGGGCGGGGACATTCACCCCTCCACTTT. It translates to CASSPGRGHSPLHF. Filled out from reference TRBV28 and TRBJ1-6, the complete variable domain reads DVKVTQSSRYLVKRTGEKVFLECVQDMDHENMFWYRQDPGLGLRLIYFSYDVKMKEKGDIPEGYSVSREKKERFSLILESASTNQTSMYLCASSPGRGHSPLHFGNGTRLTVT.

The DNA of the CDR3 is TGTGCCAGCAGCCCCCGACAGGGGTTGAGCTATGGCTACACCTTC. As protein: CASSPRQGLSYGYTF. J is TRBJ1-2 and V is TRBV4-2; 8 bases are shared with TRBD1. Germline CDR1 is LGHNA and CDR2 is YNFKEQ. The CDR3 is made up of 15 amino acids. Trimming at V came to 4 bases and at J to 4 bases, leaving 8 bases not matched to a gene.

The V and J genes are TRBV5-4 and TRBJ1-5, with a tentative D call TRBD1 (6 bases). From germline, CDR1 is SGHNT and CDR2 YYREEE (reference sequence). Deletions cut 1 base from V and 11 bases from J, with 13 bases between. The CDR3 has 13 residues. The chain's CDR3 is CASSLQGQSAQHF. CDR3 nucleotides: TGTGCCAGCAGCTTGCAGGGACAATCAGCCCAGCATTTT.

The chain combines TRBV19 with TRBJ1-5; perhaps TRBD1 as D (6 bases). V lost 3 bases to trimming and J lost 0 bases, with 9 bases between them. The CDR3 consists of 15 residues. Germline CDR1 LNHDA, CDR2 SQIVND (reference sequence). For the CDR3, the DNA is TGTGCCAGTAGTATCAGGACAGATAGCAATCAGCCCCAGCATTTT. Amino acids: CASSIRTDSNQPQHF.

This clone was counted a single time. V gene TRBV30 combines with J gene TRBJ2-7; D tentatively fits TRBD1 or TRBD2 (5 bases each). The germline gives CDR1 GTSNPN, CDR2 SVGIG (reference sequence). This CDR3 is 14 amino acids long. V lost 4 bases, J lost 0 bases, and 13 bases lay in between. CDR3 residues: CAWMRAGSSYEQYF. The CDR3 nucleotides are TGTGCCTGGATGAGGGCAGGGAGCTCCTACGAGCAGTACTTC. The full variable domain, in which reference TRBV30 and TRBJ2-7 provide the parts outside the CDR3, is SQTIHQWPATLVQPVGSPLSLECTVEGTSNPNLYWYRQAAGRGLQLLFYSVGIGQISSEVPQNLSASRPQDRQFILSSKKLLLSDSGFYLCAWMRAGSSYEQYFGPGTRLTVT.